This passage covers 30 T cell receptor beta chains from one sample sequenced in a study of a mutant IDH1 vaccine in newly diagnosed glioma. Noted time point: week 23, last vaccination. A 20-mer mutant IDH1 peptide at 300 ug was injected subcutaneously with topical imiquimod. Which antigens these TCRs recognize remains unknown. The data were produced by immunoSEQ multiplex PCR, yet TCRdb's version contains in-frame clones alone and is incomplete. The profile shows about 77,000 clones, around 83% of them singletons. The source was PBMCs, collected from a glioma patient whose treatment included an IDH1 peptide vaccine. The receptors were sampled from a woman aged 45-59 years with glioma.

This clone was observed once. This rearrangement joins TRBV20-1 to TRBJ2-1, with D perhaps TRBD2 (6 bases). The V gene's germline CDR1 is DFQATT and CDR2 SNEGSKA (reference sequence). Trimming took off 7 bases at V and 6 bases at J, with 10 bases between the two ends. The CDR3 is 11 residues long. The CDR3 coding sequence is TGCAGTGGTGGAGGGCCCAATGAGCAGTTCTTC. Protein sequence: CSGGGPNEQFF.

The V call is TRBV18, the J call TRBJ2-2, with 9 bases identical to TRBD2. The CDR3 extends over 16 amino acids. CDR1 KGHSH and CDR2 LQKENI come from the germline V gene. The J segment lost 0 bases and the V segment lost 3 bases, leaving 2 bases of the junction unmatched. The CDR3 sequence is CASSPLAGANTGELFF. The CDR3 nucleotides read TGTGCCAGCTCACCTTTAGCGGGAGCGAACACCGGGGAGCTGTTTTTT.

The J gene is TRBJ2-5, the V gene TRBV6-5; 7 positions match TRBD1. CDR1 MNHEY and CDR2 SVGAGI come from the germline V gene. The CDR3 loop spans 14 amino acids. Trimming cost V 4 bases and J 5 bases; bases outside gene matches: 7. The CDR3 loop is CASSSRTGRETQYF. As DNA, the CDR3 is TGTGCCAGCAGTTCGAGGACAGGAAGGGAGACCCAGTACTTC.

This chain uses TRBV9 with TRBJ1-6; no firm D call. CDR3 size: 16 residues. Trimming took off 4 bases at V and 5 bases at J, with 16 bases between the two ends. Germline-derived CDR1 and CDR2 are SGDLS and YYNGEE. CDR3 residues: CASSPRQMTNNSPLHF. For the CDR3, the DNA is TGTGCCAGCAGCCCCAGACAAATGACGAATAATTCACCCCTCCACTTT. The variable domain in full, with the rest retrieved from reference TRBV9 and TRBJ1-6, is DSGVTQTPKHLITATGQRVTLRCSPRSGDLSVYWYQQSLDQGLQFLIQYYNGEERAKGNILERFSAQQFPDLHSELNLSSLELGDSALYFCASSPRQMTNNSPLHFGNGTRLTVT.

The chain uses TRBV27 and TRBJ2-7; a weak D match, TRBD1 (5 bases). Trimming stripped 2 bases from V and 7 bases from J, with 12 bases between. Germline CDR1 and CDR2: MNHEY and SMNVEV (reference sequence). CDR3 length: 13 residues. The CDR3 bases are TGTGCCAGCAGTTTAAGGGCAGGGTGGGAGCAGTACTTC. This codes for CASSLRAGWEQYF.

The rearrangement joins TRBV19 to TRBJ1-4; no definite D call. CDR1 and CDR2 from the germline V gene are LNHDA and SQIVND (reference sequence). The V end lost 6 bases, the J end lost 11 bases, and 10 bases lay between the germline ends. The CDR3 totals 11 residues. The CDR3 here is CASSEGWKLFF. CDR3 nucleotide sequence: TGTGCCAGTAGCGAGGGCTGGAAACTGTTTTTT. Looking up the rest from reference TRBV19 and TRBJ1-4 gives the full variable domain: DGGITQSPKYLFRKEGQNVTLSCEQNLNHDAMYWYRQDPGQGLRLIYYSQIVNDFQKGDIAEGYSVSREKKESFPLTVTSAQKNPTAFYLCASSEGWKLFFGSGTQLSVL.

This clone was counted between two and nine times. The chain joins TRBV30 to TRBJ1-2; the match to TRBD1 covers 9 bases. The CDR3 loop spans 13 amino acids. Germline assignment: CDR1 GTSNPN and CDR2 SVGIG (reference sequence). V lost 8 bases, J lost 5 bases, and 9 bases stayed unmatched. CDR3 sequence (DNA): TGTGCCAGCGACAGGGGGGACGGATATGGCTACACCTTC. Translating gives CASDRGDGYGYTF.

The chain uses TRBV29-1 and TRBJ1-2, with D possibly being TRBD1 (5 bases). Trimming shortened V by 0 bases and J by 8 bases, and 19 bases separated the two germline ends. This CDR3 has 15 amino acids. Germline lookup yields CDR1 SQVTM and CDR2 ANQGSEA. CDR3: CSVEDRPGLTGGYTF. As DNA, the CDR3 is TGCAGCGTTGAAGATCGCCCAGGGCTGACCGGCGGCTACACCTTC.

The J gene is TRBJ1-1, the V gene TRBV30; D remains unclear. Germline lookup yields CDR1 GTSNPN and CDR2 SVGIG (reference sequence). CDR3 length: 13 residues. V was clipped by 3 bases and J by 2 bases, with 10 bases between them. The CDR3 DNA follows: TGTGCCTGGAGCCACCTAATAAACACTGAAGCTTTCTTT. Amino acid sequence: CAWSHLINTEAFF.

The chain links TRBV19 to TRBJ2-3; D is possibly TRBD2 (5 bases). V was clipped by 9 bases and J by 2 bases, with 21 bases between them. The CDR3 sequence is 16 residues long. In germline, CDR1 is LNHDA, CDR2 SQIVND (reference sequence). The CDR3 loop reads CASRPIGEPSTDTQYF. The CDR3 DNA reads as TGTGCCAGCCGCCCGATTGGGGAGCCATCCACAGATACGCAGTATTTT.

J is TRBJ1-2 and V is TRBV9; D remains unclear. The CDR3 is made up of 15 amino acids. The V end lost 0 bases, the J end lost 1 base, and 10 bases lay between the germline ends. The germline V gene has CDR1 SGDLS and CDR2 YYNGEE. Here the CDR3 DNA reads TGTGCCAGCAGCGTAGTGGCAGATAGTAACTATGGCTACACCTTC. Protein: CASSVVADSNYGYTF.

The chain has TRBV7-9 and TRBJ2-1, with TRBD2 matching over 8 bases. CDR1 is SEHNR, CDR2 FQNEAQ, per germline (reference sequence). The CDR3 is made up of 17 amino acids. J gave up 2 bases and V 5 bases, and 11 bases lay outside the gene matches. Here the CDR3 reads CASSPLAGGSAYNEQFF. CDR3 coding DNA: TGTGCCAGCAGCCCTCTCGCGGGAGGTTCGGCCTACAATGAGCAGTTCTTC. Full variable domain (remainder filled in from reference TRBV7-9 and TRBJ2-1): DTGVSQNPRHKITKRGQNVTFRCDPISEHNRLYWYRQTLGQGPEFLTYFQNEAQLEKSRLLSDRFSAERPKGSFSTLEIQRTEQGDSAMYLCASSPLAGGSAYNEQFFGPGTRLTVL.

The chain uses TRBV5-1 and TRBJ2-7, with 7 bases that match TRBD1. The CDR3 length is 14 residues. V shed 4 bases, J shed 3 bases, and the junction held 7 bases outside the gene matches. CDR1 is SGHRS, CDR2 YFSETQ, per germline. The CDR3 DNA reads as TGCGCCAGCAGCGCTTTGGGACAGAACTACGAGCAGTACTTC. This translates into CASSALGQNYEQYF. Filled out from reference TRBV5-1 and TRBJ2-7, the complete variable domain reads KAGVTQTPRYLIKTRGQQVTLSCSPISGHRSVSWYQQTPGQGLQFLFEYFSETQRNKGNFPGRFSGRQFSNSRSEMNVSTLELGDSALYLCASSALGQNYEQYFGPGTRLTVT.

This clone was observed a few times. The rearrangement links TRBV11-2 to TRBJ1-1; D might be TRBD1 (5 bases). Trimming removed 1 base at V and 5 bases at J, with 8 bases between. From germline, CDR1 is SGHAT and CDR2 FQNNGV. CDR3 size: 13 residues. The CDR3 region has the DNA TGTGCCAGCAGCTTAGGTTCAGGGACTGAAGCTTTCTTT. Translated, it gives CASSLGSGTEAFF. The entire variable domain, with the rest obtained from reference TRBV11-2 and TRBJ1-1, is as follows: EAGVAQSPRYKIIEKRQSVAFWCNPISGHATLYWYQQILGQGPKLLIQFQNNGVVDDSQLPKDRFSAERLKGVDSTLKIQPAKLEDSAVYLCASSLGSGTEAFFGQGTRLTVV.

The chain employs TRBV6-6 and TRBJ2-5; tentatively, D is TRBD2 (7 bases). The V gene's germline CDR1 is MNHNY and CDR2 SVGAGI (reference sequence). V lost 5 bases, J lost 3 bases, and 16 bases lay in between. CDR3 length: 15 amino acids. CDR3 coding DNA: TGTGCCAGCAGTGGGACATTCGCGGGAGAAGAGACCCAGTACTTC. Translation: CASSGTFAGEETQYF.

This chain connects TRBV5-1 to TRBJ2-6, with 9 bases that match TRBD1. This CDR3 comprises 16 residues. Germline V CDR1 and CDR2: SGHRS, YFSETQ. V lost 7 bases to trimming and J lost 2 bases; unmatched junction nucleotides: 7. CDR3 in DNA: TGCGCCAGCCAAATCACAGGGGGCGCTGGGGCCAACGTCCTGACTTTC. Encoded protein: CASQITGGAGANVLTF.

This clone is a singleton in its sample. The chain has TRBV21-1 and TRBJ1-4. TRBV21-1 is designated a pseudogene. The CDR3 totals 15 residues. The CDR3 here is CASSKEDGQNEKLFF. The CDR3 DNA follows: TGTGCCAGCAGCAAAGAGGACGGGCAAAATGAAAAACTGTTTTTT.

A few counts support this clone. The chain uses TRBV7-3 and TRBJ2-4; the D gene is possibly TRBD1 (5 bases). Germline CDR1 SGHTA, CDR2 FQGTGA. V shed 6 bases and J shed 4 bases, with 10 bases lying between them. The CDR3 loop spans 13 amino acids. DNA of the CDR3: TGTGCCAGCAGTCAGGGCCCAAAAAACATTCAGTACTTC. It encodes CASSQGPKNIQYF.

The chain employs TRBV10-1 and TRBJ2-7; D tentatively fits TRBD1 or TRBD2 (5 bases each). Trimming pared 5 bases from V and 1 base from J, leaving 12 bases between. The germline V gene encodes CDR1 WNHNN and CDR2 SYGVQD (reference sequence). This CDR3 region has 14 residues. In DNA, the CDR3 is TGCGCCAGCAGTCCGGGGACGCCGTCCTACGAGCAGTACTTC. Encoded protein: CASSPGTPSYEQYF.

This clone was detected only once. This chain joins TRBV28 and TRBJ2-7; D unresolved. V was cut by 3 bases and J by 1 base, with 13 bases left in between. The CDR3 has 15 residues. The germline V gene has CDR1 MDHEN and CDR2 SYDVKM. The CDR3 protein is CASSLALYLSYEQYF. The CDR3, as DNA: TGTGCCAGCAGTTTGGCTCTCTACCTTTCCTACGAGCAGTACTTC.

On this clone itself: One end of the junction is discordant with germline, which a read error may explain. CDR3 protein: CASSSTSGGFRQDF. The CDR3 DNA follows: TGTGCCAGCAGCTCGACTAGCGGGGGCTTTCGGCAGGACTTC. V and J are TRBV7-3 and TRBJ2-7; TRBD2 agrees at 12 bases. The CDR3 has 14 residues. Germline CDR1 SGHTA, CDR2 FQGTGA.

V is TRBV25-1 and J is TRBJ2-6, with D maybe TRBD2 (6 bases). The CDR3 is made up of 15 amino acids. V shed 7 bases and J shed 0 bases, with 10 bases lying between them. Germline V gives CDR1 MGHDK, CDR2 SYGVNS. The CDR3 nucleotides read TGTGCCAGCACCCGGGGGAGCTCTGGGGCCAACGTCCTGACTTTC. Its protein product is CASTRGSSGANVLTF.

This clone was found once. The chain combines TRBV4-2 with TRBJ2-1; D unresolved. This CDR3 spans 17 amino acids. In germline, CDR1 is LGHNA, CDR2 YNFKEQ. Between the trimmed V and J ends, which lost 0 bases and 0 bases, there was a span of 12 bases. The CDR3 reads CASSQDDLLSSYNEQFF. For the CDR3, the DNA is TGTGCCAGCAGCCAAGATGACCTCCTGAGCTCCTACAATGAGCAGTTCTTC.

The chain has TRBV11-3 and TRBJ2-3; D is possibly TRBD1 (6 bases). This CDR3 has 14 amino acids. Germline loops: CDR1 SGHNT, CDR2 YENEEA. The V gene lost 3 bases and the J gene lost 3 bases, with 10 bases spanning the gap. CDR3 coding DNA: TGTGCCAGCAGCTTGAGCAGGGGTACAGATACGCAGTATTTT. Its translation is CASSLSRGTDTQYF.

As regards this clone: The same CDR3 can be traced to other DNA sequences in this sample. The V gene is TRBV2, the J gene TRBJ2-1; possibly TRBD2 for D (6 bases). The germline V gene encodes CDR1 SNHLY and CDR2 FYNNEI. The CDR3 loop spans 13 amino acids. Trimming cost V 5 bases and J 5 bases, with 10 bases left between them. CDR3 coding DNA: TGTGCCAGCAGTCTGACGGGGGACAATGAGCAGTTCTTC. The encoded protein is CASSLTGDNEQFF. The entire variable domain, with the rest obtained from reference TRBV2 and TRBJ2-1, is as follows: EPEVTQTPSHQVTQMGQEVILRCVPISNHLYFYWYRQILGQKVEFLVSFYNNEISEKSEIFDDQFSVERPDGSNFTLKIRSTKLEDSAMYFCASSLTGDNEQFFGPGTRLTVL.

V and J are TRBV10-2 and TRBJ1-2; tentative D call: TRBD1 (6 bases). Germline values: CDR1 WSHSY, CDR2 SAAADI. The CDR3 is 16 residues long. Trimming cost V 7 bases and J 8 bases, with 26 bases left between them. This CDR3 reads CASNPNRALDIWGYTF. CDR3 in DNA: TGCGCCAGCAATCCGAACAGGGCGCTAGACATTTGGGGCTACACCTTC.

V is TRBV27 and J is TRBJ2-1; TRBD2 aligns across 10 bases. The CDR3 sequence is 15 residues long. Germline V gene lookup returns CDR1 MNHEY and CDR2 SMNVEV (reference sequence). Trimming cost V 5 bases and J 8 bases; bases outside gene matches: 9. The CDR3 spells CASSPTPAGGDEQFF. In DNA, the CDR3 is TGTGCCAGCAGTCCGACACCAGCGGGAGGGGATGAGCAGTTCTTC.

This clone has just a few counts. V usage is TRBV7-9 and J usage is TRBJ2-1; D gene unclear. The germline V gene has CDR1 SEHNR and CDR2 FQNEAQ (reference sequence). Trimming left V 1 base short and J 3 bases short, with 1 base between. The CDR3 consists of 12 residues. The DNA for the CDR3 is TGTGCCAGCAGCTTAGGCTACAATGAGCAGTTCTTC. Amino acid sequence: CASSLGYNEQFF.

CDR3 protein: CASSLGRNTGELFF. The DNA for the CDR3 is TGTGCCAGCAGCTTAGGAAGAAACACCGGGGAGCTGTTTTTT. The chain combines TRBV7-3 with TRBJ2-2, with no clear D. Between the trimmed V and J ends, which lost 2 bases and 2 bases, there was a span of 6 bases. The CDR3 totals 14 residues. Germline V lookup: CDR1 SGHTA, CDR2 FQGTGA.

The rearrangement joins TRBV19 to TRBJ1-2; D gene unclear. V lost 7 bases and J lost 1, with 7 bases in between. Germline V gene data show CDR1 as LNHDA and CDR2 as SQIVND (reference sequence). The length of the CDR3 is 12 residues. The CDR3 sequence: CASTTNNYGYTF. The CDR3, as DNA: TGTGCCAGTACTACCAATAACTATGGCTACACCTTC.